This T cell receptor (beta chain) stems from a study of T cells in Graves' hyperthyroidism and ophthalmopathy. General study points: Among clonotypes expanded in thyroid above 0.001, most were also found in blood. The model's output predicted ophthalmopathy at a median of approximately 6.5 months prior to onset.

This clonotype was seen at least ten times. Its antigen is undetermined. TCR beta CDR3 regions were amplified from RNA. During a first-round RT-PCR of the TCR CDR3, the HTBI primer set was used. TCRdb used MiXCR to reprocess the multiplex PCR reads, holding one entry per CDR3 protein. Of about 400,000 distinct CDR3 sequences listed, 15% to 19% are singletons. The length of the CDR3 is 18 residues. V was pared by 1 base and J by 2 bases, with 10 bases of the junction left unmatched. Germline assignment: CDR1 PRHDT and CDR2 FYEKMQ (reference sequence). Participants, patients aged 18 to 65, had newly diagnosed hyperthyroidism with a duration under 2 months. Orbital computed tomography, thyroid ultrasound, serum thyroxine and TRAb, and clinical symptoms together informed the diagnoses.

The source is a young woman with Graves' hyperthyroidism. V is TRBV13 and J is TRBJ2-1; 8 nucleotides line up with TRBD2. The sample taken for sequencing was blood. CDR3: CASSLEGRRAGAYNEQFF. CDR3 coding DNA: TGTGCCAGCAGCTTAGAAGGTCGAAGAGCGGGAGCCTACAATGAGCAGTTCTTC.